This TCR beta chain emerged from a study of blood T cell repertoires in COVID-19. Study at large: The study drew acute and convalescent COVID-19 samples from the United States, Italy and Spain. T cells, B-cell-depleted T cells, or PBMCs provided the cDNA or gDNA that served as material.

Here immunoSEQ multiplex PCR was the method, and the copy in TCRdb shows in-frame clones only, minus some. The sample has about 270,000 clones, approximately 86% seen once. Germline CDR1 and CDR2: KGHSH and LQKENI. The CDR3 totals 16 residues. V shed 4 bases and J shed 0 bases, with 13 bases lying between them. This clonotype originated in a man aged 35 to 55 with active or convalescent COVID-19. The genes are TRBV18 and TRBJ1-3; perhaps TRBD1 as D (6 bases). The material sequenced was peripheral blood. The CDR3 protein is CASSHGQLGSGNTIYF. CDR3 sequence (DNA): TGTGCCAGCTCACACGGACAGTTGGGCTCTGGAAACACCATATATTTT. Full variable domain (remainder filled in from reference TRBV18 and TRBJ1-3): NAGVMQNPRHLVRRRGQEARLRCSPMKGHSHVYWYRQLPEEGLKFMVYLQKENIIDESGMPKERFSAEFPKEGPSILRIQQVVRGDSAAYFCASSHGQLGSGNTIYFGEGSWLTVV.